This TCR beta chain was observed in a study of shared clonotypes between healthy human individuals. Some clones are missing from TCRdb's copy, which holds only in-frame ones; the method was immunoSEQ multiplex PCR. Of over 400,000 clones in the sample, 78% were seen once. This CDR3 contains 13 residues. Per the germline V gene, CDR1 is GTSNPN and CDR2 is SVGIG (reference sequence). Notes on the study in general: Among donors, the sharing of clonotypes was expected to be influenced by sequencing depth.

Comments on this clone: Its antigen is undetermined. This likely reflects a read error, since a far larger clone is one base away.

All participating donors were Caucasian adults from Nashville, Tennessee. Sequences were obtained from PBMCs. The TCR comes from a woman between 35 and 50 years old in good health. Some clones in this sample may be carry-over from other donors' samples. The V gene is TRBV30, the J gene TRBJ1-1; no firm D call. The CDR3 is CVWEGNMNTEAFF. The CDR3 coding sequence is TGTGTCTGGGAGGGAAACATGAACACTGAAGCTTTCTTT.